Presented here are 4 T cell receptor beta chains from one specimen sequenced in a study of T-cell memory formation after mild COVID-19. TCRdb reprocessed the 5' RACE reads via MiXCR and lists one record per CDR3 protein. Of around 200,000 distinct CDR3 sequences listed, 27% are singletons. The sample comprised PBMCs or a T cell subset sorted from them (not recorded which). Every receptor here comes from an adult woman who had mild COVID-19 (a few samples of this study predate the infection). Cell type and time point are not known.

This clonotype appeared a few times. J is TRBJ2-1 and V is TRBV5-1, with D perhaps TRBD1 or TRBD2 (7 bases each). Trimming left V 1 base short and J 8 bases short, with 25 bases between. CDR3 length: 18 amino acids. Germline CDR1 is SGHRS and CDR2 is YFSETQ. DNA for the CDR3: TGCGCCAGCAGCTTGACCCCACAGGGACAGACTAGCATCCATGAGCAGTTCTTC. It codes for CASSLTPQGQTSIHEQFF. Complete variable domain (other parts from reference TRBV5-1 and TRBJ2-1): KAGVTQTPRYLIKTRGQQVTLSCSPISGHRSVSWYQQTPGQGLQFLFEYFSETQRNKGNFPGRFSGRQFSNSRSEMNVSTLELGDSALYLCASSLTPQGQTSIHEQFFGPGTRLTVL.

The CDR3: CASSLSAASGNTIYF. The CDR3 bases are TGCGCCAGCAGCTTGTCGGCAGCCTCTGGAAACACCATATATTTT. The chain recombines TRBV5-1 with TRBJ1-3, with D hard to call. The V end lost 1 base, the J end lost 0 bases, and 8 bases lay between the germline ends. The CDR3 covers 15 residues. The V gene's germline CDR1 is SGHRS and CDR2 YFSETQ.

The rearrangement uses TRBV20-1 and TRBJ2-1; D not resolved. The V end was cut by 0 bases, the J end by 6 bases, with 6 bases between. The CDR3 is made up of 12 amino acids. Per germline, CDR1 DFQATT and CDR2 SNEGSKA (reference sequence). The CDR3: CSAREDGNEQFF. CDR3 in DNA: TGCAGTGCTAGAGAGGACGGCAATGAGCAGTTCTTC.

The chain uses TRBV5-6 and TRBJ2-7; the D is unclear. The CDR3 loop spans 11 amino acids. The V gene's germline CDR1 is SGHDT and CDR2 YYEEEE. V was pared by 4 bases and J by 5 bases, with 7 bases between. This CDR3 reads CASSNSNEQYF. In nucleotides, the CDR3 is TGTGCCAGCAGCAACAGTAACGAGCAGTACTTC.